This entry concerns a single T cell receptor (beta chain). The antigen remains undetermined. Primers included in the PCR were 60 Vbeta and 13 Jbeta primers. TCRdb's copy holds only in-frame clones and misses some; the assay was immunoSEQ multiplex PCR. The sample lists hundreds of thousands of clones, roughly two thirds occurring once. This sample stems from a study of cytomegalovirus exposure and HLA in healthy donors. Findings and caveats of the study: TCR beta V- and J-gene trimming was later associated with a missense DCLRE1C variant. Earlier analysis yielded a pattern in which most TCR beta V segments were productive about 87% or about 30% of the time. Evidence from a later analysis indicated that most CMV-associated TCR beta chains looked HLA-restricted. Later work found that TCR association rates differed between HLA loci; DRB1 had the most and HLA-C the fewest.

The CDR3 extends over 19 amino acids. Germline V gives CDR1 SGHAT, CDR2 FQDESV (reference sequence). Trimming took 1 base from V and 0 from J; bases not matched to a gene: 6. The V and J genes are TRBV11-1 and TRBJ2-1; 13 nucleotides agree with TRBD2. The TCR sequence derives from a female donor in good health and CMV-seronegative. The material sequenced was PBMCs. The CDR3 loop reads CASSLGGGLAGSSYNEQFF. The CDR3 bases are TGTGCCAGCAGCTTAGGTGGGGGACTAGCGGGGAGCTCCTACAATGAGCAGTTCTTC.